This T cell receptor (beta chain) was observed in a study of yellow fever vaccine responses in identical twins. V dropped 2 bases and J dropped 4; count of bases not matched to a gene: 8. Germline V lookup: CDR1 SQVTM, CDR2 ANQGSEA. The length of the CDR3 is 14 residues. As regards this clonotype: Its antigen is not known.

Study-wide points: After vaccination, twins' T cell response reportedly seemed partly convergent, partly personalized.

From the RT-PCR reads, TCRdb called clonotypes with MiXCR, one entry per CDR3 protein. The sample carries 20,000 to 25,000 distinct CDR3 sequences, about three quarters recorded once. The chain carries TRBV29-1 and TRBJ2-7, with TRBD2 identical over 7 bases. The specimen comprised T cells from blood (PBMCs), unsorted or a sorted subset (not recorded which), sampled before or after yellow fever vaccination (not recorded which). The clonotype originates from a woman aged 18-29 years who received the yellow fever vaccine. The CDR3 is CSVELPGGSYEQYF. The CDR3 DNA reads as TGCAGCGTTGAATTACCGGGAGGATCTTACGAGCAGTACTTC.